Detailed here is one TCR beta chain. This clonotype appeared many times. Its cognate antigen has yet to be identified. Base qualities are not provided; no much larger clone lies one nucleotide away. This specimen belongs to a study of T cells after yellow fever vaccination (dated by TCRdb to about 2019). For context, the study as a whole: The SMART-Seq v4 Ultra Low Input RNA kit was used to prepare libraries from fractions with low cell numbers. To track T-cell clones before and after primary and booster YFV17D yellow fever vaccination, bulk TCR alpha and beta repertoires were sequenced longitudinally. Two healthy male donors made up the cohort, one aged 18 to 29 years and the other aged 30 to 40 years. Blood samples were taken at several timepoints before and after primary and secondary immunization, and bulk PBMC replicates and cell subsets were isolated.

The label giving this sample's treatment or condition can be read as: live attenuated yellow fever vaccine strain. PBMCs were isolated from peripheral blood using a standard Ficoll-Paque protocol. Dynabeads CD4 and CD8 positive selection kits were used to isolate the CD4 and CD8 T-cell fractions. RNA was extracted with TriZol from bulk PBMCs, CD4 and CD8 fractions, and dextramer-positive and dextramer-negative fractions. The CDR3 sequence holds 13 residues, the cysteine and phenylalanine included. Just the 39-base CDR3 DNA is kept, in frame starting at base 1. V gives up 1 base and J gives up 5 bases, and the segment between their germline ends measures 10 bases. From a lookup of the germline V gene, CDR1 and CDR2 are SGHRS and YFSETQ. TCR cDNA was synthesized by 5'RACE template switching, which introduced a universal primer site and unique molecular identifiers. cDNA synthesis was primed from both the TCR alpha and TCR beta constant segments. Two PCR steps were used to amplify libraries, with sample barcodes and sequencing adapters being added in the second step. Sequencing of libraries was performed on Illumina HiSeq 2500 (2x100 bp) or NovaSeq (2x150 bp). The paper's processing steps were these. MIGEC was used to demultiplex reads and collapse the reads into UMI consensus sequences, and MiXCR was used for V(D)J alignment. Clonotypes responding to the vaccine were identified with edgeR on replicate PBMC samples, with the criteria of FDR below 0.01 and a log2 fold change above 5 up to day 15. CD4 or CD8 identity was assigned to each bulk clonotype according to whether the clonotype was present at higher abundance in the sequenced CD4 repertoire or the sequenced CD8 repertoire. Starting from the raw public reads, TCRdb applied fastp trimming at Q25, assembled clones with MiXCR and retained in-frame beta chains. Identical CDR3 proteins give one entry, which carries the most common genes and DNA. None of the V and J calls come from the authors' own analysis; TCRdb made them. Counted in this sample were roughly 68,000 distinct CDR3 sequences; over 6.5% of them appeared once. The ten top clones hold about 40% of the sample.

What the work shows at the level of the full study, not this receptor alone: Because only a couple of donors were included in the study, the extent to which the findings can be generalized is limited. A small fraction of clonotypes showed up in both the CD4 and CD8 compartments, probably as a result of convergent recombination. Computational filtering was needed because FACS-sorted repertoires could contain abundant contaminating clonotypes from the bulk population. Compared with the primary T-cell response, the secondary T-cell response was weaker but faster, peaking on day 5 rather than day 15. After the booster, most clones that had expanded after primary vaccination were detected again (around 97% of CD4 and 70% to 90% of CD8), suggesting broad maintenance of memory.

This sequence was found in a man between 18 and 29 years old who received the YFV17D yellow fever vaccine. The chain links TRBV5-1 with TRBJ2-7, with the D gene tentatively TRBD1 or TRBD2, based on 5 matching bases in each. Sequencing used CD8+ T cells sorted from PBMCs, obtained roughly 47 days after the first yellow fever vaccination. The nucleotide sequence is given as TGCGCCAGCAGCTTGCCTGGGGGTGACGAGCAGTACTTC. Translation gives CASSLPGGDEQYF.